The clone carrying this TCR beta chain has a handful of counts. The sample originates from a study of T cells of healthy individuals. The V gene lost 7 bases and the J gene lost 4 bases, with 13 bases spanning the gap. The CDR3 has 13 amino acids. Germline lookup yields CDR1 MDHEN and CDR2 SYDVKM. TCRdb independently ran MiXCR on the 5' RACE reads; one entry per CDR3 protein. The sample includes 95,000 to 100,000 distinct CDR3 sequences, under 20% of them seen just once. The TCR comes from a human donor in good health. The chain uses TRBV28 and TRBJ1-2; no clear D. The CDR3 reads CASNPSGFYGYTF. The CDR3 DNA sequence: TGTGCCAGCAACCCCTCAGGTTTCTATGGCTACACCTTC.